These 6 T cell receptor beta chains were sequenced from one sample in a study of sequential checkpoint blockade in melanoma. The data were produced by immunoSEQ multiplex PCR, yet TCRdb's version contains in-frame clones alone and is incomplete. The sample comprises around 9,100 clones, around two thirds of which are singletons, and more than 20% rests with the top ten. The sample's treatment: randomized to nivolumab then ipilimumab (arm A) or the reverse (arm B). The source material was CD8+ T cells sorted from blood (inferred from file names), sampled from a patient given nivolumab and ipilimumab in sequence. Every receptor here comes from a human donor with melanoma.

The CDR3 bases are TGTGCCAGCAGCTCACGGGGACAAATGAACACTGAAGCTTTCTTT. It encodes CASSSRGQMNTEAFF. The rearrangement links TRBV7-2 to TRBJ1-1; maybe TRBD1 (6 bases). Trimming left V 4 bases short and J 0 bases short, with 12 bases between. Germline CDR1 and CDR2: SGHTA and FQGNSA. This CDR3 region has 15 residues.

In nucleotides, the CDR3 is TGTGCCAGCAGCGTATTCCGGGGGGACACAGATACGCAGTATTTT. It translates to CASSVFRGDTDTQYF. The V call is TRBV9, the J call TRBJ2-3; 7 bases are shared with TRBD2. The CDR3 has 15 residues. Per germline, CDR1 SGDLS and CDR2 YYNGEE. V dropped 1 base and J dropped 2; count of bases not matched to a gene: 4.

The V gene is TRBV6-5, the J gene TRBJ1-5, with a weak D call TRBD1 (6 bases). From germline, CDR1 is MNHEY and CDR2 SVGAGI. The CDR3 covers 15 residues. Trimming took off 4 bases at V and 0 bases at J, with 10 bases between the two ends. The CDR3 sequence is CASSLDSYSNQPQHF. In DNA, the CDR3 is TGTGCCAGCAGTTTGGACAGCTATAGCAATCAGCCCCAGCATTTT.

The chain joins TRBV6-1 to TRBJ2-7; 9 bases line up with TRBD2. Germline CDR1 MNHNS, CDR2 SASEGT. Losses at the gene ends were 1 base for V and 1 base for J; bases not matched to a gene: 14. The length of the CDR3 is 19 residues. DNA of the CDR3: TGTGCCAGCAGTGAAGAAGGGGACCTATGGCGGGAGGGTTCCTACGAGCAGTACTTC. This sequence encodes CASSEEGDLWREGSYEQYF.

J is TRBJ2-3 and V is TRBV7-2; D call uncertain. In germline, CDR1 is SGHTA, CDR2 FQGNSA. The CDR3 extends over 16 amino acids. Trimming left V 1 base short and J 2 bases short, with 13 bases between. CDR3 amino acids: CASSLVAGSATDTQYF. In DNA form, the CDR3 reads TGTGCCAGCAGCTTAGTGGCCGGGTCGGCCACAGATACGCAGTATTTT.

Comments on this clone: The junction departs from germline at one end; a sequencing error may be responsible. V and J are TRBV7-2 and TRBJ1-5, with TRBD1 as a possible D gene (5 bases). This CDR3 has 14 amino acids. Germline loops: CDR1 SGHTA, CDR2 FQGNSA. The CDR3 loop is CASGRAASNRPQHF. CDR3 in DNA: TGTGCCAGCGGCAGGGCGGCCAGCAATCGGCCCCAGCATTTT.